The source of this TCR beta chain is a study of vaccination effects on CD4 cells after COVID-19. This table comes from immunoSEQ multiplex PCR, and its TCRdb copy is limited to in-frame clones, with some not included. Here the sample spans tens of thousands of clones, about two thirds being singletons. Overall study findings and caveats: In the late period after vaccination, infection- and vaccine-induced clones contracted markedly.

Germline V gene lookup returns CDR1 SGHVS and CDR2 FQNEAQ. The V and J ends lost 1 base and 6 bases respectively, with 13 bases between them. The length of the CDR3 is 14 residues. With the ViraFEST assay, the study expanded antigen-specific CD4+ T cells using viral peptide pools, then sequenced them. Scientists isolated CD4+ T cells after a roughly 10-day culture period ended. A positive SARS-CoV-2 PCR test fell between March and December 2020. Notes on this clone: Its antigen is still unknown.

Sequenced material: CD4+ T cells from PBMCs cultured with HCoV-NL63 spike peptides, taken before COVID-19 vaccination. The chain combines TRBV7-8 with TRBJ2-7; TRBD1 might be the D (6 bases). The sequence was collected from a human donor who had a prior SARS-CoV-2 infection. The CDR3, as DNA: TGTGCCAGCAGCTTAGTGTCAGGGGATCGCGAGCAGTACTTC. Its protein product is CASSLVSGDREQYF.